This TCR beta chain originates from a study of T cell responses to AZD1222 COVID-19 vaccine. Sequenced by immunoSEQ multiplex PCR; TCRdb stores in-frame clones only, minus some. The sample holds 80,000 to 90,000 clones, approximately 89% seen once. Germline CDR1 MNHNS, CDR2 SASEGT. V was shortened by 3 bases and J by 0 bases, with 15 bases between the two germline ends. The CDR3 has 18 residues. The source material was peripheral blood, sampled on day 0 of MenACWY control vaccination. The TCR was taken from an adult in good health. The chain joins TRBV6-1 to TRBJ1-6, with D tentatively TRBD1 (5 bases). The CDR3 reads CASSEGTGPSSYNSPLHF. CDR3 in DNA: TGTGCCAGCAGTGAGGGGACGGGCCCTAGCTCCTATAATTCACCCCTCCACTTT.